Below, 20 T cell receptor beta chains from the same sample are listed, as sequenced in a study of blood T cell repertoires in COVID-19. Sequencing was performed with immunoSEQ multiplex PCR; in TCRdb, only in-frame clones are kept and a portion is missing. Among 250,000 or so clones, around nine tenths were seen once, and the ten largest hold over 2.5%. The sequencing input was PBMCs or T cells enriched from blood (not recorded which). These receptors all stem from a woman aged 18-30 years who had recovered from COVID-19.

The CDR3 reads CASSAFLGTSGGAAGELFF. The CDR3 DNA is TGTGCCAGCAGCGCCTTCCTAGGGACTAGCGGGGGGGCCGCCGGGGAGCTGTTTTTT. The gene calls are TRBV9 and TRBJ2-2; TRBD2 agrees at 16 bases. The CDR3 length is 19 residues. V was clipped by 3 bases and J by 6 bases; unmatched bases: 11. The germline V gene has CDR1 SGDLS and CDR2 YYNGEE.

This clone occurred once. The chain carries TRBV6-1 and TRBJ2-1; 10 positions agree with TRBD2. From germline, CDR1 is MNHNS and CDR2 SASEGT. V lost 3 bases, J lost 8 bases, and 7 bases stayed unmatched. This CDR3 is built from 15 residues. The CDR3 region is CASSDERGGFDEQFF. DNA for the CDR3: TGTGCCAGCAGTGATGAGCGGGGGGGCTTTGATGAGCAGTTCTTC.

The chain joins TRBV19 to TRBJ1-1; D not certain. Trimming cost V 3 bases and J 1 base, with 6 bases left between them. This CDR3 is built from 13 residues. Germline V gene data show CDR1 as LNHDA and CDR2 as SQIVND (reference sequence). Here the CDR3 DNA reads TGTGCCAGTAGTATGGCCTCGAACACTGAAGCTTTCTTT. It encodes CASSMASNTEAFF.

This clone was found once. The chain joins TRBV29-1 to TRBJ2-3, with D tentatively TRBD2 (6 bases). Per the germline V gene, CDR1 is SQVTM and CDR2 is ANQGSEA. This CDR3 spans 17 amino acids. The V and J ends lost 7 bases and 2 bases respectively, with 25 bases between them. This CDR3 reads CSAYPFRRDEDTDTQYF. The CDR3 DNA reads TGCAGCGCCTACCCTTTTCGGCGGGACGAGGACACAGATACGCAGTATTTT.

The rearrangement uses TRBV15 and TRBJ2-2; 8 bases map to TRBD1. CDR3 length: 13 residues. Germline V gives CDR1 LNHNV, CDR2 YYDKDF (reference sequence). V trimming: 8 bases; J trimming: 7 bases; junction bases outside the gene matches: 6. This CDR3 reads CATGTGYVGELFF. The CDR3, as DNA: TGTGCCACCGGGACAGGTTATGTCGGGGAGCTGTTTTTT.

V usage is TRBV12-5 and J usage is TRBJ2-3; TRBD1 matches 8 bases. Germline V gene lookup returns CDR1 LGHNT and CDR2 FRNRAP. The CDR3 covers 13 residues. Trimming cost V 3 bases and J 4 bases; bases outside gene matches: 0. CDR3 bases: TGTGCTAGTGGTTTACAGGGGGCAGATACGCAGTATTTT. This gives the protein CASGLQGADTQYF.

The chain uses TRBV27 and TRBJ2-1, with TRBD1 matching over 10 bases. The CDR3 is 15 residues long. Losses at the gene ends were 5 bases for V and 6 bases for J; bases not matched to a gene: 7. Per germline, CDR1 MNHEY and CDR2 SMNVEV (reference sequence). The CDR3 DNA reads TGTGCCAGCAGTCTCCTAGGGACAGGGGCCAATGAGCAGTTCTTC. Encoded protein: CASSLLGTGANEQFF.

This chain links TRBV10-2 with TRBJ2-7, with 7 nucleotides matching TRBD1. Losses at the gene ends were 2 bases for V and 0 bases for J; bases not matched to a gene: 1. The CDR3 is 14 amino acids. CDR1 and CDR2 from the germline V gene are WSHSY and SAAADI. In DNA form, the CDR3 reads TGCGCCAGCAGTGAGGGACAGGCCTCCTACGAGCAGTACTTC. Amino acids: CASSEGQASYEQYF.

CDR3 residues: CASSDPSGQGSYEQYF. CDR3 in DNA: TGTGCCAGCAGTGACCCATCGGGACAGGGCTCCTACGAGCAGTACTTC. The chain couples TRBV28 to TRBJ2-7, with TRBD1 identical over 9 bases. V lost 5 bases to trimming and J lost 0 bases; unmatched junction nucleotides: 8. CDR3 length: 16 residues. The germline V gene encodes CDR1 MDHEN and CDR2 SYDVKM.

The chain employs TRBV9 and TRBJ2-1, with 7 bases identical to TRBD2. V shed 0 bases, J shed 0 bases, and the junction held 6 bases outside the gene matches. The CDR3 contains 17 residues. Germline assignment: CDR1 SGDLS and CDR2 YYNGEE. The CDR3 reads CASSVVPGGSSYNEQFF. CDR3 coding DNA: TGTGCCAGCAGCGTAGTTCCGGGGGGAAGCTCCTACAATGAGCAGTTCTTC. The full variable domain, with the rest looked up from reference TRBV9 and TRBJ2-1, is DSGVTQTPKHLITATGQRVTLRCSPRSGDLSVYWYQQSLDQGLQFLIQYYNGEERAKGNILERFSAQQFPDLHSELNLSSLELGDSALYFCASSVVPGGSSYNEQFFGPGTRLTVL.

V and J are TRBV11-3 and TRBJ2-5; D is ambiguous. The germline gives CDR1 SGHNT, CDR2 YENEEA. The length of the CDR3 is 12 residues. Trimming stripped 2 bases from V and 5 bases from J, with 6 bases between. In nucleotides, the CDR3 is TGTGCCAGCAGCTTATCCAGGGAGACCCAGTACTTC. Translated, it gives CASSLSRETQYF.

This chain uses TRBV9 with TRBJ1-6, with TRBD1 as a possible D gene (6 bases). The CDR3 has 15 residues. The germline gives CDR1 SGDLS, CDR2 YYNGEE. The V gene lost 1 base and the J gene lost 8 bases, with 13 bases spanning the gap. The CDR3 DNA sequence: TGTGCCAGCAGCGTAACAGGGACCGCCGATTCACCCCTCCACTTT. It is translated as CASSVTGTADSPLHF.

The rearrangement uses TRBV5-6 and TRBJ1-1; 8 nucleotides agree with TRBD1. J was trimmed by 2 bases and V by 3 bases; bases with no gene match: 6. CDR3 length: 15 residues. Looked up from germline, CDR1 is SGHDT and CDR2 is YYEEEE. This chain's CDR3 is CASSWYQGANTEAFF. The CDR3 DNA follows: TGTGCCAGCAGCTGGTACCAGGGGGCCAACACTGAAGCTTTCTTT. The complete variable domain, with remaining parts taken from reference TRBV5-6 and TRBJ1-1, reads DAGVTQSPTHLIKTRGQQVTLRCSPKSGHDTVSWYQQALGQGPQFIFQYYEEEERQRGNFPDRFSGHQFPNYSSELNVNALLLGDSALYLCASSWYQGANTEAFFGQGTRLTVV.

The chain recombines TRBV10-2 with TRBJ2-1; 9 positions agree with TRBD1. The CDR3 spans 19 residues. Germline CDR1 is WSHSY and CDR2 is SAAADI. The junction had 19 bases not matched to a gene; V was cut back by 10 bases and J by 0 bases. The CDR3 sequence is CATPAPGQGFKSSYNEQFF. The CDR3 nucleotides read TGCGCCACCCCAGCCCCGGGACAGGGTTTCAAAAGCTCCTACAATGAGCAGTTCTTC.

The rearrangement uses TRBV30 and TRBJ2-1, with a weak D call TRBD1 (5 bases). Germline CDR1 reads GTSNPN; CDR2 reads SVGIG (reference sequence). The CDR3 runs to 16 residues. Trimming pared 0 bases from V and 6 bases from J, leaving 18 bases between. CDR3 bases: TGTGCCTGGAGTGTATTATCGGCAGGGAAGGGCAATGAGCAGTTCTTC. This codes for CAWSVLSAGKGNEQFF.

The table lists this clone with a few counts. This rearrangement joins TRBV3-1 (or the pseudogene TRBV3-2) to TRBJ2-3; 12 nucleotides line up with TRBD2. Trimming at V came to 5 bases and at J to 3 bases, leaving 9 bases not matched to a gene. Germline lookup yields CDR1 LGHDT and CDR2 YNNKEL (reference sequence). The length of the CDR3 is 17 residues. The CDR3 sequence: CASSRRLAGDNTDTQYF. The CDR3 DNA follows: TGTGCCAGCAGCAGACGACTAGCGGGAGACAATACAGATACGCAGTATTTT.

J is TRBJ1-5 and V is TRBV7-9; the D is unclear. The CDR3 loop spans 13 amino acids. V lost 2 bases, J lost 3 bases, and 5 bases lay in between. In germline, CDR1 is SEHNR, CDR2 FQNEAQ (reference sequence). CDR3 residues: CASSLSDNQPQHF. The CDR3 bases are TGTGCCAGCAGCTTATCAGACAATCAGCCCCAGCATTTT. The variable domain in full, completed from reference TRBV7-9 and TRBJ1-5, reads DTGVSQNPRHKITKRGQNVTFRCDPISEHNRLYWYRQTLGQGPEFLTYFQNEAQLEKSRLLSDRFSAERPKGSFSTLEIQRTEQGDSAMYLCASSLSDNQPQHFGDGTRLSIL.

J is TRBJ2-3 and V is TRBV7-2; possible D gene TRBD1, 5 bases. CDR3 length: 17 residues. Trimming cost V 1 base and J 3 bases, with 17 bases left between them. CDR1 and CDR2 (germline): SGHTA, FQGNSA. The CDR3 loop reads CASSLDGRAGATDTQYF. DNA of the CDR3: TGTGCCAGCAGCTTAGACGGAAGGGCTGGGGCGACAGATACGCAGTATTTT.

V gene TRBV9 combines with J gene TRBJ2-5, with 8 bases fitting TRBD1. CDR3 size: 13 residues. Germline V lookup: CDR1 SGDLS, CDR2 YYNGEE. J lost 7 bases, V lost 4 bases, and 6 bases had no gene match. CDR3 DNA sequence: TGTGCCAGCAGCCTTGACAGGGGTGGGACCCAGTACTTC. This translates into CASSLDRGGTQYF.

V is TRBV27 and J is TRBJ1-5; D remains unclear. Germline V gives CDR1 MNHEY, CDR2 SMNVEV (reference sequence). CDR3 length equals 13 residues. Trimming cost V 4 bases and J 4 bases, with 8 bases left between them. The CDR3 bases are TGTGCCAGCAGTTCCTATTGGAATCAGCCCCAGCATTTT. Residues: CASSSYWNQPQHF.